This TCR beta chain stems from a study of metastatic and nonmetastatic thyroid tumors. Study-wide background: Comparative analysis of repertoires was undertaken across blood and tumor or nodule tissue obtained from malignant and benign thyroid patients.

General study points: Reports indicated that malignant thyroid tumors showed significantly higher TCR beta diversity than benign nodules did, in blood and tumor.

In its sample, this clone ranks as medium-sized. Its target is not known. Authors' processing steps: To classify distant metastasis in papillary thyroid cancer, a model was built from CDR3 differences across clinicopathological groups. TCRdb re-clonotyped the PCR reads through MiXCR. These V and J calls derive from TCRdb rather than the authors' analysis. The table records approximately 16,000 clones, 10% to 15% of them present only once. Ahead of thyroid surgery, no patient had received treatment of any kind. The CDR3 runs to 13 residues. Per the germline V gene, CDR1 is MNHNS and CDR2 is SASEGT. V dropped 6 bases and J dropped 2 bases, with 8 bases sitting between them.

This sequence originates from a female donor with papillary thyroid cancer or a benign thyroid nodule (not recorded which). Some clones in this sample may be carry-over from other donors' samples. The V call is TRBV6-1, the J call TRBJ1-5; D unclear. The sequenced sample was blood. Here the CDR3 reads CASRGSRNQPQHF. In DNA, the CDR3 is TGTGCCAGCAGAGGGAGCCGCAATCAGCCCCAGCATTTT.